The clone carrying this T cell receptor beta chain was recorded a few times. Its target is not known. TCRdb passed the reads through MiXCR, listing each CDR3 protein once. This sample has more than 55,000 distinct CDR3 sequences, with approximately 22% found just once. This record comes from a study of T cell repertoires in cytomegalovirus infection. Study background: It was the public TCR beta signatures that indicated both CMV infection and matching HLA type. Study findings and constraints: In two of eight donors, the top clonotype was HLA-C-restricted CMV-specific. Accumulated public TCR beta family frequency recognized individuals carrying CMV together with the relevant HLA.

The sample consisted of CD8+ T cells from cultured PBMCs, taken from culture after CMV antigen stimulation. The receptor comes from a human donor in good health (CMV status not recorded). Some clones in this sample may be carry-over from other donors' samples.

CDR3 nucleotide sequence: TGTGCCAGCAGCTTAAGTATCCAGGGCCGTGGCTACACCTTC. It encodes CASSLSIQGRGYTF. The genes are TRBV7-8 and TRBJ1-2; D may be TRBD1 (5 bases). Trimming stripped 2 bases from V and 7 bases from J, with 14 bases between. Germline CDR1 SGHVS, CDR2 FQNEAQ. The CDR3 sequence is 14 residues long.